These 14 T cell receptor beta chains share one sample of origin, sequenced in a study of Graves' ophthalmopathy and Graves' hyperthyroidism. The authors amplified TCR beta CDR3 regions, and they did so from RNA transcripts for repertoire sequencing. The first-round RT-PCR employed HTBI primers together with the Qiagen OneStep RT-PCR kit. A multiplex PCR was then performed as the second round. One entry per CDR3 protein, called by TCRdb with MiXCR from the multiplex PCR reads. The table includes roughly 500,000 distinct CDR3 sequences, approximately 15% detected once. What was sequenced was blood. The receptors were gathered from a woman in her 30s with Graves' ophthalmopathy.

In this sample, this clonotype turned up many times. The rearrangement joins TRBV6-1 to TRBJ2-4, with D possibly TRBD2 on 5 matching bases. CDR1 MNHNS and CDR2 SASEGT come from the germline V gene. There are 17 residues in the CDR3. The V gene lost 0 bases and the J gene lost 1 base, with 13 bases spanning the gap. CDR3 loop: CASSEADGVYAKNIQYF. The CDR3 DNA reads TGTGCCAGCAGTGAAGCTGACGGGGTGTATGCCAAAAACATTCAGTACTTC.

This clonotype was found many times. The CDR3, as DNA: TGTGCCAGCAGTTTTGAGGGGGGCTCCTATGGCTACACCTTC. Its translation: CASSFEGGSYGYTF. The chain uses TRBV12-3 or TRBV12-4 and TRBJ1-2, with D possibly being TRBD1 (6 bases). This CDR3 is 14 amino acids long. V lost 3 bases to trimming and J lost 4 bases, with 12 bases between them.

This clonotype came up many times. The J gene is TRBJ2-6, the V gene TRBV28, with TRBD1 as a possible D gene (6 bases). The germline V gene encodes CDR1 MDHEN and CDR2 SYDVKM. This CDR3 has 15 residues. Trimming shortened V by 7 bases and J by 4 bases, and 14 bases separated the two germline ends. CDR3 DNA sequence: TGTGCCAGCACCCCCCCAGGGGTCGGGGCCAACGTCCTGACTTTC. Translating it yields CASTPPGVGANVLTF.

This chain uses TRBV7-9 with TRBJ2-7, with TRBD1 matching over 8 bases. CDR1 SEHNR and CDR2 FQNEAQ come from the germline V gene (reference sequence). V dropped 2 bases and J dropped 10; count of bases not matched to a gene: 10. CDR3 length: 14 amino acids. CDR3 region: CASSLSYMTGDQYF. CDR3 sequence (DNA): TGTGCCAGCAGCTTATCGTACATGACAGGGGATCAGTACTTC.

At least ten counts were recorded for this clonotype. The CDR3 DNA sequence: TGTGCCAGCAGTTTCCGGGACAGGGACGAGACCCAGTACTTC. Translated, it gives CASSFRDRDETQYF. The rearrangement joins TRBV28 to TRBJ2-5; 9 nucleotides agree with TRBD1. The CDR3 covers 14 residues. Germline values: CDR1 MDHEN, CDR2 SYDVKM. V gave up 3 bases and J gave up 5 bases; unmatched junction bases: 4.

This clonotype has at least ten counts. J is TRBJ2-7 and V is TRBV6-5; no reliable D call. Trimming took off 8 bases at V and 4 bases at J, with 9 bases between the two ends. The germline CDR1 and CDR2 sequences are MNHEY and SVGAGI. CDR3 length: 11 residues. CDR3 protein: CASRFGYEQYF. The CDR3 region has the DNA TGTGCCAGCCGATTCGGGTACGAGCAGTACTTC.

This clonotype was counted ten times or more. V gene TRBV13 combines with J gene TRBJ2-7; 11 nucleotides match TRBD2. This CDR3 has 11 amino acids. Germline assignment: CDR1 PRHDT and CDR2 FYEKMQ (reference sequence). V shed 5 bases and J 9 bases; nucleotides not matched to a gene: 0. CDR3 sequence reads: CASSTSGRQYF. CDR3 bases: TGTGCCAGCAGCACTAGCGGGAGGCAGTACTTC.

In this sample, this clonotype turned up many times. The J gene is TRBJ1-1, the V gene TRBV7-6, with D tentatively TRBD1 (6 bases). The V gene's germline CDR1 is SGHVS and CDR2 FNYEAQ. V was shortened by 5 bases and J by 2 bases, with 9 bases between the two germline ends. The CDR3 runs 13 residues. CDR3 nucleotide sequence: TGTGCCAGCAGCGGACAGATCAACACTGAAGCTTTCTTT. As protein: CASSGQINTEAFF.

This clonotype was observed many times. V is TRBV6-2 or TRBV6-3 and J is TRBJ1-5; TRBD1 matches 7 bases. The CDR3 consists of 15 residues. V dropped 6 bases and J dropped 3; count of bases not matched to a gene: 8. In germline, CDR1 is MNHEY, CDR2 SVGEGT. The CDR3 here is CASSLTGTPNQPQHF. CDR3 nucleotide sequence: TGTGCCAGCAGCTTGACAGGGACCCCCAATCAGCCCCAGCATTTT.

This clonotype has a handful of counts. The chain uses TRBV20-1 and TRBJ2-6, with 9 bases lining up with TRBD1. Trimming removed 2 bases from V and 0 bases from J; junction bases left unmatched: 5. The CDR3 is 17 residues long. Germline V gene sequence: CDR1 DFQATT, CDR2 SNEGSKA (reference sequence). CDR3 DNA: TGCAGTGCTAGACGGACAGGGGTTTTCTCTGGGGCCAACGTCCTGACTTTC. Its translation: CSARRTGVFSGANVLTF.

This chain uses TRBV28 with TRBJ2-7; D not certain. The CDR3 spans 15 residues. Trimming took 2 bases from V and 3 from J, leaving 14 bases between them. Germline CDR1 is MDHEN and CDR2 is SYDVKM. CDR3 bases: TGTGCCAGCAGTTTAAGTATGGTGGGCGGCTACGAGCAGTACTTC. It specifies CASSLSMVGGYEQYF.

This clonotype has at least ten counts. The V and J genes are TRBV6-1 and TRBJ1-2; D call uncertain. The CDR3 runs 16 residues. Germline CDR1 and CDR2: MNHNS and SASEGT. Trimming left V 3 bases short and J 0 bases short, with 14 bases between. CDR3 DNA sequence: TGTGCCAGCAGTGATTGGTTGTCTGGTCCTAACTATGGCTACACCTTC. This sequence encodes CASSDWLSGPNYGYTF.

This clonotype has at least ten counts. V usage is TRBV5-6 and J usage is TRBJ2-7; D could derive from TRBD1 or TRBD2 (5 bases each). Germline CDR1 and CDR2: SGHDT and YYEEEE. The CDR3 runs 14 residues. The ends were cut back, 1 base at V and 6 bases at J, with 14 bases in the middle. CDR3 protein: CASSLTGWGPEQYF. The CDR3 nucleotides are TGTGCCAGCAGCTTGACAGGATGGGGACCCGAGCAGTACTTC.

The V gene is TRBV4-1, the J gene TRBJ2-7; 8 bases are a match to TRBD1. CDR1 and CDR2 from the germline V gene are MGHRA and YSYEKL. J gave up 5 bases and V 0 bases, and 9 bases lay outside the gene matches. CDR3 length: 16 amino acids. This CDR3 is CASSQDARTGWHEQYF. CDR3 coding DNA: TGCGCCAGCAGCCAAGATGCCCGGACAGGGTGGCACGAGCAGTACTTC.